The 17 T cell receptor beta chains given below trace back to one sample, sequenced in a study of T cell repertoires in cytomegalovirus infection. MiXCR, applied by TCRdb to the reads, yields one record per CDR3 protein. The sample has 900,000 to 950,000 distinct CDR3 sequences, about 33% seen once. These receptors' targets are unknown. Sequenced here: cultured CD8+ T cells from PBMCs, sampled from culture after CMV antigen stimulation. The origin of the receptors is a human donor in good health (CMV status not recorded). Some clones in this sample may be carry-over from other donors' samples.

The rearrangement joins TRBV19 to TRBJ2-5; D call uncertain. V was clipped by 4 bases and J by 2 bases, with 11 bases between them. The CDR3 loop spans 14 amino acids. Germline lookup yields CDR1 LNHDA and CDR2 SQIVND (reference sequence). In nucleotides, the CDR3 is TGTGCCAGTAGTAGTTCGGTTGGGCAAGAGACCCAGTACTTC. Its translation is CASSSSVGQETQYF.

This clonotype was seen a few times. The chain carries TRBV12-5 and TRBJ2-7, with TRBD1 matching 7 bases. CDR1 LGHNT and CDR2 FRNRAP come from the germline V gene. V was pared by 4 bases and J by 3 bases, with 9 bases of the junction left unmatched. The CDR3 has 15 amino acids. Written as DNA, the CDR3 is TGTGCTAGTGGTTGGGGCCGGGACAGAGTCTACGAGCAGTACTTC. Amino acids: CASGWGRDRVYEQYF.

In its sample, this clonotype was seen once. Relative to the germline gene, one junction end is altered; a read error may explain this. This chain links TRBV7-6 with TRBJ2-5; weak D call: TRBD1 (5 bases). Looked up from germline, CDR1 is SGHVS and CDR2 is FNYEAQ. This CDR3 is 16 amino acids long. CDR3 nucleotides: TGTACCAGCAGCTTAGGGGTCACGAACCTCGCTGAGACCCAGTACTTC. Protein sequence: CTSSLGVTNLAETQYF.

The chain employs TRBV27 and TRBJ2-4; D possibly matches TRBD1 or TRBD2 (6 bases each). The germline gives CDR1 MNHEY, CDR2 SMNVEV (reference sequence). The germline V and J ends were trimmed by 5 bases and 6 bases, with 17 bases remaining between them. This CDR3 is 15 amino acids long. DNA for the CDR3: TGTGCCAGCAGTCCCACGGGGGCGTTTGGAAACATTCAGTACTTC. Amino acid sequence: CASSPTGAFGNIQYF.

The chain is built from TRBV4-1 and TRBJ2-3; D is perhaps TRBD1 (6 bases). CDR1 and CDR2 from the germline V gene are MGHRA and YSYEKL. The CDR3 sequence is 12 residues long. This CDR3 is CAAQGSTDTQYF. The CDR3 bases are TGCGCAGCCCAGGGGAGCACAGATACGCAGTATTTT.

The chain uses TRBV6-5 and TRBJ2-1, with D perhaps being TRBD1 or TRBD2 (5 bases each). Trimming took 6 bases from V and 0 from J, leaving 18 bases between them. The CDR3 is 17 residues long. Per germline, CDR1 MNHEY and CDR2 SVGAGI. CDR3 sequence (DNA): TGTGCCAGCAGAGCAACCATCGGGGACCACTCCTACAATGAGCAGTTCTTC. It codes for CASRATIGDHSYNEQFF.

The chain links TRBV12-5 to TRBJ2-1; no clear D gene. The CDR3 is 18 residues long. V was clipped by 7 bases and J by 2 bases, with 24 bases between them. Germline V CDR1 and CDR2: LGHNT, FRNRAP. CDR3 in amino acids: CASENAPPLWTTYNEQFF. Here the CDR3 DNA reads TGTGCTAGTGAAAACGCTCCCCCCCTTTGGACCACCTACAATGAGCAGTTCTTC. Together with reference TRBV12-5 and TRBJ2-1, the CDR3 gives the full variable domain: DARVTQTPRHKVTEMGQEVTMRCQPILGHNTVFWYRQTMMQGLELLAYFRNRAPLDDSGMPKDRFSAEMPDATLATLKIQPSEPRDSAVYFCASENAPPLWTTYNEQFFGPGTRLTVL.

Many counts were recorded for this clonotype. This chain uses TRBV7-9 with TRBJ2-2; 7 bases fit TRBD1. The germline V gene encodes CDR1 SEHNR and CDR2 FQNEAQ (reference sequence). V lost 5 bases and J lost 3; bases outside the gene matches: 3. The CDR3 loop spans 14 amino acids. This CDR3 reads CASSTGTDTGELFF. CDR3 in DNA: TGTGCCAGCAGCACCGGGACAGACACCGGGGAGCTGTTTTTT.

The chain combines TRBV18 with TRBJ2-7; 10 bases fit TRBD1. The junction had 5 bases not matched to a gene; V was cut back by 2 bases and J by 7 bases. Germline loops: CDR1 KGHSH, CDR2 LQKENI. The CDR3 contains 14 residues. CDR3 in amino acids: CASSPSGQGKEQYF. For the CDR3, the DNA is TGTGCCAGCTCACCATCGGGACAGGGGAAGGAGCAGTACTTC.

The CDR3 reads CASSEGRSVLDEQFF. The CDR3 DNA follows: TGTGCCAGCAGCGAGGGACGTTCGGTATTGGATGAGCAGTTCTTC. V and J are TRBV6-6 and TRBJ2-1, with D perhaps assigned TRBD1 or TRBD2 (5 bases each). Trimming shortened V by 6 bases and J by 8 bases, and 20 bases separated the two germline ends. This CDR3 has 15 residues. Germline V gives CDR1 MNHNY, CDR2 SVGAGI (reference sequence).

This clonotype appeared a few times. The V call is TRBV12-3 or TRBV12-4, the J call TRBJ1-2; 9 bases agree with TRBD1. The CDR3 loop spans 15 amino acids. Trimming at V came to 7 bases and at J to 7 bases, leaving 13 bases not matched to a gene. The CDR3 DNA reads as TGTGCCAGCACAACACCGGGACAGGGTGATGGTGGCTACACCTTC. Translation: CASTTPGQGDGGYTF.

The sample holds many counts of this clonotype. This chain connects TRBV7-2 to TRBJ2-5; a weak D match, TRBD2 (5 bases). CDR1 and CDR2 from the germline V gene are SGHTA and FQGNSA. The V gene lost 1 base and the J gene lost 8 bases, with 14 bases spanning the gap. The CDR3 runs to 14 residues. In DNA, the CDR3 is TGTGCCAGCAGCTTAGGAGGTTGGGAGAGAACCCAGTACTTC. It encodes CASSLGGWERTQYF.

The chain uses TRBV5-8 and TRBJ2-1; no clear D. The CDR3 loop spans 16 amino acids. The V end was cut by 2 bases, the J end by 8 bases, with 20 bases between. CDR1 and CDR2 from the germline V gene are SGHTS and YDEGEE. CDR3 in DNA: TGTGCCAGCAGCTTCCGGCCCCTCATATGGACCGATGAGCAGTTCTTC. It yields the protein CASSFRPLIWTDEQFF.

This clonotype was observed at least ten times. The gene calls are TRBV7-6 and TRBJ2-1; 7 positions match TRBD2. Germline V gene sequence: CDR1 SGHVS, CDR2 FNYEAQ. The CDR3 consists of 15 residues. V dropped 5 bases and J dropped 4; count of bases not matched to a gene: 8. The CDR3, as DNA: TGTGCCAGCAGCCTCGATCCTAGCGGTTACAATGAGCAGTTCTTC. This gives the protein CASSLDPSGYNEQFF.

This clonotype was counted only a few times. The chain uses TRBV13 and TRBJ2-5, with a weak D call TRBD2 (5 bases). The V and J ends lost 5 bases and 2 bases respectively, with 12 bases between them. Germline V lookup: CDR1 PRHDT, CDR2 FYEKMQ (reference sequence). The CDR3 runs 14 residues. The CDR3 protein is CASSPRRRQETQYF. The CDR3 region has the DNA TGTGCCAGCAGCCCTCGGAGGAGGCAAGAGACCCAGTACTTC.

This clonotype was seen many times. V and J are TRBV19 and TRBJ1-1, with D unresolved. CDR1 and CDR2 from the germline V gene are LNHDA and SQIVND (reference sequence). Trimming pared 6 bases from V and 0 bases from J, leaving 8 bases between. The CDR3 runs to 13 residues. CDR3 loop: CASSGRLNTEAFF. CDR3 coding DNA: TGTGCCAGTAGCGGACGATTGAACACTGAAGCTTTCTTT.

The chain recombines TRBV6-1 with TRBJ2-3; D might be TRBD1 (7 bases). Germline V gene lookup returns CDR1 MNHNS and CDR2 SASEGT. The CDR3 loop spans 16 amino acids. V lost 1 base to trimming and J lost 6 bases, with 17 bases between them. This chain's CDR3 is CASSEEGRGEADTQYF. DNA for the CDR3: TGTGCCAGCAGTGAAGAGGGCAGGGGGGAGGCGGATACGCAGTATTTT.